Below, 22 T cell receptor beta chains from the same sample are listed, as sequenced in a study of T cells in narcolepsy (dated by TCRdb to 2017 to 2018). Receptor amplification or capture employed the immunoSEQ multiplex PCR assay. TCRdb re-hosts the immuneACCESS table, in-frame sequences only. Its copies lack some clones; in the studies checked, an unresolved V gene accounts for under half of them, and the cause for the rest is not known. The sample yields fewer than 35,000 clones; around four fifths were counted once. Roughly 2.5% of the sample comes from the top ten. The sample consisted of CD45RA- memory CD4+ T cells from PBMCs. Explained via the paper, the cell subset or site label denotes: memory T cells sorted ex vivo from peripheral blood. The receptor set was obtained from a human donor with narcolepsy.

This clone was counted between two and nine times. CDR3 amino acids: CASSIRQVGTGNTIYF. In nucleotides, the CDR3 is TGCGCCAGCAGCATAAGACAGGTGGGAACAGGAAACACCATATATTTT. The chain combines TRBV5-1 with TRBJ1-3, with D maybe TRBD1 (6 bases). Trimming removed 4 bases from V and 4 bases from J, with 18 bases in between. CDR1 is SGHRS and CDR2 is YFSETQ in the germline V gene. The CDR3 covers 16 residues. Full variable domain (remainder filled in from reference TRBV5-1 and TRBJ1-3): KAGVTQTPRYLIKTRGQQVTLSCSPISGHRSVSWYQQTPGQGLQFLFEYFSETQRNKGNFPGRFSGRQFSNSRSEMNVSTLELGDSALYLCASSIRQVGTGNTIYFGEGSWLTVV.

The rearrangement joins TRBV7-9 to TRBJ2-3, with D hard to call. The V end was cut by 6 bases, the J end by 5 bases, with 9 bases between. The CDR3 is 12 amino acids. The germline CDR1 and CDR2 sequences are SEHNR and FQNEAQ (reference sequence). The CDR3 nucleotides are TGTGCCAGCAGTACGGTTAGAGATACGCAGTATTTT. Protein: CASSTVRDTQYF.

The rearrangement links TRBV6-5 to TRBJ1-2, with a possible D match to TRBD1 (5 bases). This CDR3 comprises 13 residues. Between the trimmed V and J ends, which lost 8 bases and 4 bases, there was a span of 14 bases. The germline CDR1 and CDR2 sequences are MNHEY and SVGAGI. The CDR3 reads CASWGESLYGYTF. DNA for the CDR3: TGTGCCAGCTGGGGGGAGAGCCTCTATGGCTACACCTTC.

This chain joins TRBV5-1 and TRBJ2-5; 9 bases agree with TRBD2. Unmatched junction bases numbered 10, after V lost 2 bases and J lost 5 bases. The CDR3 is made up of 16 amino acids. CDR1 and CDR2 (germline): SGHRS, YFSETQ. CDR3 DNA: TGCGCCAGCAGCTTACGCGGGGGGGCAGCCAGGGAGACCCAGTACTTC. It encodes CASSLRGGAARETQYF.

The chain recombines TRBV7-8 with TRBJ1-1; TRBD1 might be the D (6 bases). The CDR3 runs to 11 residues. Per germline, CDR1 SGHVS and CDR2 FQNEAQ. V shed 2 bases and J shed 9 bases, with 7 bases lying between them. CDR3 in DNA: TGTGCCAGCAGCTTAAGGGACAAAGCTTTCTTT. Translating it yields CASSLRDKAFF.

The gene calls are TRBV9 and TRBJ2-2; D is possibly TRBD2 (5 bases). The CDR3 runs to 16 residues. Germline loops: CDR1 SGDLS, CDR2 YYNGEE. The V gene lost 4 bases and the J gene lost 0 bases, with 13 bases spanning the gap. CDR3 protein: CASSPNVGANTGELFF. The CDR3 DNA sequence: TGTGCCAGCAGCCCAAATGTGGGAGCGAACACCGGGGAGCTGTTTTTT.

The gene calls are TRBV11-3 and TRBJ1-2, with 10 bases aligning to TRBD1. Germline CDR1 SGHNT, CDR2 YENEEA. V gave up 1 base and J gave up 2 bases; unmatched junction bases: 7. The CDR3 runs 17 residues. The CDR3 sequence: CASSLADRGWFNYGYTF. CDR3 nucleotide sequence: TGTGCCAGCAGCTTAGCGGACAGGGGGTGGTTCAACTATGGCTACACCTTC.

This clone has a single count. V is TRBV15 and J is TRBJ1-1; D unclear. CDR1 is LNHNV, CDR2 YYDKDF, per germline (reference sequence). The CDR3 sequence is 16 residues long. The V gene lost 3 bases and the J gene lost 0 bases, with 14 bases spanning the gap. This chain's CDR3 is CATSRPLRSMNTEAFF. The CDR3 nucleotides are TGTGCCACCAGCAGGCCCCTCAGGAGTATGAACACTGAAGCTTTCTTT.

This clone was seen once. The chain carries TRBV6-9 and TRBJ1-5, with 11 bases matching TRBD1. In germline, CDR1 is MNHGY, CDR2 SVAAGI. The junction had 3 bases not matched to a gene; V was cut back by 6 bases and J by 5 bases. The CDR3 totals 14 residues. CDR3 DNA: TGTGCCAGCAGCCAGGACAGGGGGCATCAGCCCCAGCATTTT. Its translation: CASSQDRGHQPQHF.

The rearrangement joins TRBV7-8 to TRBJ1-3; the match to TRBD1 covers 7 bases. There are 14 residues in the CDR3. Germline-derived CDR1 and CDR2 are SGHVS and FQNEAQ. V shed 3 bases, J shed 4 bases, and the junction held 3 bases outside the gene matches. The CDR3 DNA reads as TGTGCCAGCAGCTTCAGGGGGGACGGAAACACCATATATTTT. Its protein is CASSFRGDGNTIYF.

This clone has only a few counts. The chain combines TRBV5-1 with TRBJ1-2; D is uncertain. The CDR3 has 15 residues. Germline V gene sequence: CDR1 SGHRS, CDR2 YFSETQ. V was trimmed by 0 bases and J by 0 bases, leaving 9 bases between them. CDR3 protein: CASSLALGTNYGYTF. The CDR3 DNA reads TGCGCCAGCAGCTTGGCCTTGGGAACTAACTATGGCTACACCTTC.

The V and J genes are TRBV12-5 and TRBJ2-5, with TRBD1 as a possible D gene (6 bases). CDR3 length: 14 amino acids. V gave up 7 bases and J gave up 1 base, with 13 bases separating them. Germline CDR1 is LGHNT and CDR2 is FRNRAP. The CDR3 sequence is CASVPPRGQETQYF. CDR3 DNA: TGTGCTAGTGTCCCCCCCAGGGGCCAAGAGACCCAGTACTTC.

This rearrangement joins TRBV20-1 to TRBJ2-5; D may be TRBD1 (6 bases). The V end lost 6 bases, the J end lost 4 bases, and 9 bases lay between the germline ends. The germline gives CDR1 DFQATT, CDR2 SNEGSKA (reference sequence). CDR3 size: 11 residues. CDR3 sequence reads: CSAQGTETQYF. The DNA for the CDR3 is TGCAGTGCCCAGGGGACAGAGACCCAGTACTTC.

This chain links TRBV29-1 with TRBJ2-1; D is possibly TRBD2 (6 bases). Trimming took 4 bases from V and 5 from J, leaving 21 bases between them. CDR1 and CDR2 (germline): SQVTM, ANQGSEA. The CDR3 has 16 amino acids. CDR3 sequence: CSVGFLGRQPDNEQFF. CDR3 DNA sequence: TGCAGCGTTGGGTTCCTGGGGAGGCAACCGGACAATGAGCAGTTCTTC.

This chain links TRBV7-2 with TRBJ1-2; perhaps TRBD1 as D (6 bases). The germline V and J ends were trimmed by 5 bases and 9 bases, with 22 bases remaining between them. CDR1 and CDR2 from the germline V gene are SGHTA and FQGNSA. This CDR3 has 15 amino acids. CDR3 sequence (DNA): TGTGCCAGCAGCCCAGTCACCGCCCAAACAGGGAGCTACACCTTC. It encodes CASSPVTAQTGSYTF.

The table lists this clone with a count of one. V usage is TRBV5-1 and J usage is TRBJ2-5; D possibly corresponds to TRBD1 (7 bases). Germline lookup yields CDR1 SGHRS and CDR2 YFSETQ. CDR3 length equals 16 residues. Trimming left V 0 bases short and J 0 bases short, with 12 bases between. CDR3 sequence: CASSLVGRGDQETQYF. The CDR3 DNA is TGCGCCAGCAGCTTGGTAGGCAGGGGGGACCAAGAGACCCAGTACTTC.

Comments on this clone: This CDR3 is also generated by other DNA sequences in the sample. J is TRBJ1-4 and V is TRBV7-8, with a possible D match to TRBD1 (5 bases). Germline loops: CDR1 SGHVS, CDR2 FQNEAQ. The CDR3 consists of 14 residues. Trimming stripped 3 bases from V and 8 bases from J, with 13 bases between. CDR3 DNA sequence: TGTGCCAGCAGCTTGGGGGGATTGTACGAAAAACTGTTTTTT. Residues: CASSLGGLYEKLFF.

In DNA, the CDR3 is TGTGCCAGCAGCCGTGGGACAGGGGAGGTCACAGATACGCAGTATTTT. It specifies CASSRGTGEVTDTQYF. This sequence joins TRBV5-4 and TRBJ2-3; 10 nucleotides align to TRBD1. The CDR3 runs to 16 residues. From germline, CDR1 is SGHNT and CDR2 YYREEE (reference sequence). V gave up 4 bases and J gave up 2 bases; unmatched junction bases: 7.

The chain is built from TRBV7-2 and TRBJ1-2; tentatively, D is TRBD1 (5 bases). The V and J ends lost 5 bases and 4 bases respectively, with 14 bases between them. CDR3 length equals 14 residues. CDR1 and CDR2 from the germline V gene are SGHTA and FQGNSA. CDR3 amino acids: CASSIRDAAYGYTF. As DNA, the CDR3 is TGTGCCAGCAGCATCAGGGACGCCGCCTATGGCTACACCTTC.

This clone is categorized as medium-sized. The chain couples TRBV5-4 to TRBJ2-7; D is unresolved. The V end was cut by 7 bases, the J end by 4 bases, with 12 bases between. Germline V CDR1 and CDR2: SGHNT, YYREEE (reference sequence). CDR3 length: 12 amino acids. In DNA form, the CDR3 reads TGTGCCAGCTGCAACCGGGCGTACGAGCAGTACTTC. Translating it yields CASCNRAYEQYF.

The chain has TRBV4-1 and TRBJ2-1; TRBD2 aligns across 10 bases. The CDR3 is 16 amino acids. Trimming took 0 bases from V and 6 from J; bases not matched to a gene: 5. Germline V gene data show CDR1 as MGHRA and CDR2 as YSYEKL. DNA of the CDR3: TGCGCCAGCAGCCAAGATGGCCAGCGGGGGGGCAATGAGCAGTTCTTC. Translating gives CASSQDGQRGGNEQFF.

This clone is a singleton in its sample. The chain carries TRBV5-8 and TRBJ1-2; 7 nucleotides line up with TRBD1. CDR3 size: 16 residues. Germline loops: CDR1 SGHTS, CDR2 YDEGEE. The V gene end was trimmed by 2 bases and the J gene end by 12 bases; junction bases not matched to a gene: 19. The CDR3 spells CASSFTGTDLANPHTF. CDR3 coding DNA: TGTGCCAGCAGCTTCACCGGGACAGACCTGGCGAATCCCCACACCTTC.